The 32 T cell receptor beta chains reported below all come from one sample, sequenced in a study of shared clonotypes between healthy human individuals. The protocol was immunoSEQ multiplex PCR, while the TCRdb copy is restricted to in-frame clones and leaves out a portion. The data show approximately 2,200,000 clones, more than 85% seen once. Naive CD8 cells, CD45RO-negative and positively selected for CCR7, excluded terminally differentiated effector memory CD45RA+ cells. Sequencing was done on a sample of naive CD8+ T cells from PBMCs. The receptors stem from a man between 18 and 35 years old in good health. Some clones in this sample may be carry-over from other donors' samples.

The chain carries TRBV28 and TRBJ2-7, with TRBD1 identical over 10 bases. With 1 base clipped from V and 6 bases from J, the junction kept 6 bases outside the gene matches. The CDR3 is 15 residues long. Germline CDR1 is MDHEN and CDR2 is SYDVKM. The CDR3: CASSLYGDRGSEQYF. CDR3 nucleotide sequence: TGTGCCAGCAGTTTATATGGGGACAGGGGAAGCGAGCAGTACTTC. The whole variable domain, filled in from reference TRBV28 and TRBJ2-7, reads DVKVTQSSRYLVKRTGEKVFLECVQDMDHENMFWYRQDPGLGLRLIYFSYDVKMKEKGDIPEGYSVSREKKERFSLILESASTNQTSMYLCASSLYGDRGSEQYFGPGTRLTVT.

This clone was detected once. The rearrangement joins TRBV12-5 to TRBJ2-2; a possible D gene is TRBD2 (6 bases). The V and J ends lost 5 bases and 1 base respectively, with 17 bases between them. Germline CDR1 reads LGHNT; CDR2 reads FRNRAP. CDR3 length: 17 residues. CDR3 DNA: TGTGCTAGTGGTATCGGACTATCCGGGATGAACACCGGGGAGCTGTTTTTT. Protein sequence: CASGIGLSGMNTGELFF.

The V and J genes are TRBV4-1 and TRBJ1-1; D perhaps matches TRBD1 (5 bases). Germline-derived CDR1 and CDR2 are MGHRA and YSYEKL. V lost 0 bases, J lost 4 bases, and 15 bases lay in between. CDR3 length: 16 residues. The CDR3 loop is CASSQDPGRYGTEAFF. CDR3 bases: TGCGCCAGCAGCCAAGATCCAGGGCGCTATGGCACTGAAGCTTTCTTT.

The sample holds one count of this clone. The chain joins TRBV10-3 to TRBJ2-1; possible D gene TRBD2, 6 bases. CDR1 and CDR2 from the germline V gene are ENHRY and SYGVKD. The ends were cut back, 4 bases at V and 7 bases at J, with 11 bases in the middle. This CDR3 has 13 amino acids. CDR3 bases: TGTGCCATCAGTGGGAAGGCGGGGAATGAGCAGTTCTTC. Translation: CAISGKAGNEQFF.

As regards this clone: Other DNA sequences in the sample encode the same CDR3. The gene calls are TRBV6-5 and TRBJ1-1; D is uncertain. The CDR3 totals 14 residues. V shed 2 bases and J shed 0 bases, with 7 bases lying between them. Germline loops: CDR1 MNHEY, CDR2 SVGAGI. DNA for the CDR3: TGTGCCAGCAGTTACCGGACTATGAACACTGAAGCTTTCTTT. It translates to CASSYRTMNTEAFF.

The chain has TRBV30 and TRBJ2-2; D may match TRBD1 or TRBD2 (5 bases each). Germline CDR1 and CDR2: GTSNPN and SVGIG (reference sequence). CDR3 length equals 14 residues. Trimming removed 2 bases at V and 5 bases at J, with 12 bases between. CDR3 protein: CAWSPGDLTGELFF. In nucleotides, the CDR3 is TGTGCCTGGAGTCCCGGGGACCTTACCGGGGAGCTGTTTTTT.

The chain combines TRBV28 with TRBJ2-1; maybe TRBD1 (6 bases). CDR1 and CDR2 from the germline V gene are MDHEN and SYDVKM. V gave up 2 bases and J gave up 6 bases, with 35 bases separating them. This CDR3 spans 22 amino acids. The CDR3 DNA reads as TGTGCCAGCAGTTTAAGGATAATTGGAGCGGAGCAGGGGATGGGGGTGCCCAATGAGCAGTTCTTC. This translates into CASSLRIIGAEQGMGVPNEQFF.

The chain uses TRBV10-2 and TRBJ2-7; 8 bases are shared with TRBD2. CDR1 is WSHSY and CDR2 is SAAADI in the germline V gene. Trimming cost V 8 bases and J 0 bases; bases outside gene matches: 6. The CDR3 is 14 residues long. CDR3 sequence reads: CASLLLAGSYEQYF. The CDR3, as DNA: TGCGCCAGCCTTTTGCTAGCGGGCTCCTACGAGCAGTACTTC.

J is TRBJ2-2 and V is TRBV7-9, with D perhaps TRBD1 (6 bases). The CDR3 length is 13 residues. V was clipped by 4 bases and J by 10 bases, with 13 bases between them. CDR1 SEHNR and CDR2 FQNEAQ come from the germline V gene (reference sequence). CDR3 in amino acids: CASSWGTFSELFF. CDR3 coding DNA: TGTGCCAGCAGCTGGGGGACATTCTCGGAGCTGTTTTTT. Together with reference TRBV7-9 and TRBJ2-2, the CDR3 gives the full variable domain: DTGVSQNPRHKITKRGQNVTFRCDPISEHNRLYWYRQTLGQGPEFLTYFQNEAQLEKSRLLSDRFSAERPKGSFSTLEIQRTEQGDSAMYLCASSWGTFSELFFGEGSRLTVL.

The CDR3 DNA follows: TGTGCCAGCAGCCACGACCGAACTCTGAACACCGGGGAGCTGTTTTTT. Protein product: CASSHDRTLNTGELFF. This chain joins TRBV6-4 and TRBJ2-2; D is unclear. The germline V gene encodes CDR1 MRHNA and CDR2 SNTAGT. The V end lost 6 bases, the J end lost 1 base, and 15 bases lay between the germline ends. The CDR3 is 16 amino acids.

The chain links TRBV4-1 to TRBJ2-7, with D possibly matching TRBD2 (7 bases). The germline V gene encodes CDR1 MGHRA and CDR2 YSYEKL. The CDR3 contains 15 residues. V gave up 4 bases and J gave up 4 bases, with 17 bases separating them. CDR3 amino acids: CASSPLEGGGYEQYF. CDR3 DNA sequence: TGCGCCAGCAGCCCCTTGGAGGGGGGGGGATACGAGCAGTACTTC.

The rearrangement uses TRBV27 and TRBJ2-7; tentatively, D is TRBD1 (5 bases). Germline V gene data show CDR1 as MNHEY and CDR2 as SMNVEV (reference sequence). V lost 3 bases and J 5 bases, leaving 11 bases between the germline ends. The CDR3 contains 13 residues. CDR3 in DNA: TGTGCCAGCAGTTTTTCCAGGGCCCACGAGCAGTACTTC. Amino acid sequence: CASSFSRAHEQYF.

V and J are TRBV25-1 and TRBJ2-1; possibly TRBD2 for D (6 bases). Trimming stripped 6 bases from V and 0 bases from J, with 9 bases between. CDR1 and CDR2 from the germline V gene are MGHDK and SYGVNS. CDR3 length equals 14 residues. CDR3 protein: CASRAGSSYNEQFF. CDR3 nucleotides: TGTGCCAGCAGAGCGGGTAGCTCCTACAATGAGCAGTTCTTC. The whole variable domain, filled in from reference TRBV25-1 and TRBJ2-1, reads EADIYQTPRYLVIGTGKKITLECSQTMGHDKMYWYQQDPGMELHLIHYSYGVNSTEKGDLSSESTVSRIRTEHFPLTLESARPSHTSQYLCASRAGSSYNEQFFGPGTRLTVL.

This chain links TRBV13 with TRBJ2-1; 10 positions match TRBD1. This CDR3 has 15 residues. Germline CDR1 reads PRHDT; CDR2 reads FYEKMQ (reference sequence). The V and J ends lost 5 bases and 8 bases, in that order; junction bases with no gene match: 9. The CDR3 here is CASSLPGQGSDEQFF. CDR3 sequence (DNA): TGTGCCAGCAGCCTCCCGGGACAGGGGTCCGATGAGCAGTTCTTC.

The gene calls are TRBV19 and TRBJ2-1, with D possibly TRBD2 on 6 matching bases. V lost 6 bases to trimming and J lost 8 bases, with 14 bases between them. The CDR3 spans 13 residues. Germline V CDR1 and CDR2: LNHDA, SQIVND (reference sequence). This CDR3 is CASSPSRDYEQFF. The CDR3 nucleotides read TGTGCCAGTAGCCCCTCCCGGGACTATGAGCAGTTCTTC.

The rearrangement uses TRBV19 and TRBJ2-2, with TRBD2 identical over 10 bases. The CDR3 has 21 residues. Germline CDR1 reads LNHDA; CDR2 reads SQIVND (reference sequence). V lost 0 bases to trimming and J lost 3 bases; unmatched junction nucleotides: 16. CDR3 sequence: CASSIEDYPTSGNRYTGELFF. The CDR3 DNA reads as TGTGCCAGTAGTATAGAGGACTATCCAACTAGCGGGAATAGGTACACCGGGGAGCTGTTTTTT.

The chain joins TRBV2 to TRBJ1-4, with 9 bases matching TRBD1. Germline loops: CDR1 SNHLY, CDR2 FYNNEI. Trimming cost V 6 bases and J 2 bases; bases outside gene matches: 7. The CDR3 loop spans 16 amino acids. The CDR3 spells CASSGGTGWTNEKLFF. CDR3 nucleotides: TGTGCCAGCAGCGGCGGGACAGGGTGGACTAATGAAAAACTGTTTTTT.

CDR3 DNA: TGTGCCAGCAGCCAAGGCGGGGGGAACCGCTACGAGCAGTACTTC. Encoded protein: CASSQGGGNRYEQYF. The chain has TRBV9 and TRBJ2-7, with 8 bases lining up with TRBD2. CDR3 size: 15 residues. V was pared by 4 bases and J by 3 bases, with 9 bases of the junction left unmatched. Looked up from germline, CDR1 is SGDLS and CDR2 is YYNGEE.

V is TRBV5-6 and J is TRBJ1-4; D is uncertain. Trimming removed 0 bases at V and 9 bases at J, with 3 bases between. Germline CDR1 and CDR2: SGHDT and YYEEEE. The CDR3 has 11 amino acids. CDR3 sequence: CASSLGKKLFF. The CDR3 coding sequence is TGTGCCAGCAGCTTGGGGAAAAAACTGTTTTTT.

The rearrangement joins TRBV4-3 to TRBJ2-2, with 7 bases identical to TRBD2. The V and J ends lost 4 bases and 1 base, in that order; junction bases with no gene match: 6. The CDR3 length is 16 residues. CDR1 and CDR2 (germline): LGHNA, YSLEER. In DNA, the CDR3 is TGCGCCAGCAGCCCCTCGCCTAGCGGGAACACCGGGGAGCTGTTTTTT. It yields the protein CASSPSPSGNTGELFF.

This clone showed up just once. This chain connects TRBV6-1 to TRBJ2-5; TRBD2 matches at 14 bases. Germline V CDR1 and CDR2: MNHNS, SASEGT. The CDR3 loop spans 17 amino acids. Trimming at V came to 4 bases and at J to 4 bases, leaving 8 bases not matched to a gene. The CDR3 loop is CASSVQGLAGVRETQYF. The CDR3 nucleotides read TGTGCCAGCAGTGTCCAGGGACTAGCGGGAGTGAGAGAGACCCAGTACTTC.

This clone was seen a single time. V and J are TRBV27 and TRBJ2-1, with TRBD1 matching 7 bases. CDR1 is MNHEY, CDR2 SMNVEV, per germline (reference sequence). V shed 7 bases and J 5 bases; nucleotides not matched to a gene: 8. The CDR3 consists of 14 residues. DNA of the CDR3: TGTGCCAGCAAAGAGGGGGCTAGGCACAATGAGCAGTTCTTC. Translated: CASKEGARHNEQFF.

The rearrangement joins TRBV28 to TRBJ2-7; 9 positions match TRBD1. This CDR3 is 15 amino acids long. The V and J ends lost 7 bases and 5 bases, in that order; junction bases with no gene match: 12. The germline CDR1 and CDR2 sequences are MDHEN and SYDVKM. The CDR3 region is CASITWEGQGHEQYF. CDR3 DNA: TGTGCCAGCATTACGTGGGAGGGACAGGGCCACGAGCAGTACTTC.

The gene calls are TRBV18 and TRBJ2-7; 7 bases align to TRBD1. CDR1 KGHSH and CDR2 LQKENI come from the germline V gene. CDR3 length equals 14 residues. The V segment lost 6 bases and the J segment 2 bases; nucleotides outside the gene matches: 7. DNA of the CDR3: TGTGCCAGCTCCCAGGGACAGAACGCCTACGAGCAGTACTTC. This translates into CASSQGQNAYEQYF.

The CDR3 DNA follows: TGTGCCAGCAGCTGGGGGACAACGATCGGCACAGATACGCAGTATTTT. Protein product: CASSWGTTIGTDTQYF. This chain uses TRBV11-1 with TRBJ2-3; TRBD1 is a possible D gene (6 bases). This CDR3 comprises 16 residues. Germline V gene sequence: CDR1 SGHAT, CDR2 FQDESV (reference sequence). The ends were cut back, 4 bases at V and 1 base at J, with 15 bases in the middle.

The V and J genes are TRBV4-1 and TRBJ2-2; 9 positions match TRBD1. Germline V gene lookup returns CDR1 MGHRA and CDR2 YSYEKL. V lost 6 bases, J lost 4 bases, and 12 bases stayed unmatched. This CDR3 has 17 residues. For the CDR3, the DNA is TGCGCCAGCAGGGATAACGAACAGGGGGCCGGCACCGGGGAGCTGTTTTTT. It is translated as CASRDNEQGAGTGELFF.

The chain uses TRBV5-5 and TRBJ1-5; TRBD1 matches at 8 bases. Per the germline V gene, CDR1 is SGHKS and CDR2 is YYEKEE (reference sequence). The CDR3 length is 16 residues. V shed 3 bases and J 2 bases; nucleotides not matched to a gene: 7. The CDR3 is CASSWADRGGNQPQHF. CDR3 DNA sequence: TGTGCCAGCAGCTGGGCAGACAGGGGCGGCAATCAGCCCCAGCATTTT.

This chain uses TRBV10-2 with TRBJ2-7, with 10 bases lining up with TRBD2. The CDR3 has 15 amino acids. The V gene end was trimmed by 2 bases and the J gene end by 4 bases; junction bases not matched to a gene: 5. Germline assignment: CDR1 WSHSY and CDR2 SAAADI. The CDR3 spells CASSEHVSGRYEQYF. The CDR3 coding sequence is TGCGCCAGCAGTGAGCATGTTAGCGGGAGGTACGAGCAGTACTTC.

This chain links TRBV27 with TRBJ2-1; 14 bases line up with TRBD2. Germline CDR1 MNHEY, CDR2 SMNVEV (reference sequence). The CDR3 runs 16 residues. Trimming took 6 bases from V and 7 from J; bases not matched to a gene: 8. The CDR3 DNA is TGTGCCAGCAGCACCCCCGGGACTAGCGGGAGTAATGAGCAGTTCTTC. Protein product: CASSTPGTSGSNEQFF.

The rearrangement joins TRBV30 to TRBJ2-5, with D maybe TRBD2 (6 bases). The CDR3 sequence is 13 residues long. V lost 2 bases and J 5 bases, leaving 12 bases between the germline ends. Germline values: CDR1 GTSNPN, CDR2 SVGIG (reference sequence). The CDR3 loop is CAWSITGDETQYF. The CDR3 DNA reads as TGTGCCTGGAGTATAACGGGAGACGAGACCCAGTACTTC. The full variable domain, rest sourced from reference TRBV30 and TRBJ2-5, is SQTIHQWPATLVQPVGSPLSLECTVEGTSNPNLYWYRQAAGRGLQLLFYSVGIGQISSEVPQNLSASRPQDRQFILSSKKLLLSDSGFYLCAWSITGDETQYFGPGTRLLVL.

The V call is TRBV7-8, the J call TRBJ2-7; 8 bases are a match to TRBD1. Per germline, CDR1 SGHVS and CDR2 FQNEAQ. This CDR3 comprises 16 residues. V shed 1 base, J shed 3 bases, and the junction held 8 bases outside the gene matches. CDR3 sequence: CASSLVGQGAHYEQYF. The CDR3 DNA reads TGTGCCAGCAGCTTAGTAGGGCAGGGGGCCCACTACGAGCAGTACTTC.

The V call is TRBV27, the J call TRBJ2-2; D is possibly TRBD1 (6 bases). Germline V lookup: CDR1 MNHEY, CDR2 SMNVEV (reference sequence). The CDR3 runs to 12 residues. The V and J ends lost 8 bases and 5 bases respectively, with 9 bases between them. The CDR3 loop is CASQRGTGELFF. In DNA, the CDR3 is TGTGCCAGCCAAAGGGGGACCGGGGAGCTGTTTTTT.